A single T cell receptor beta chain is shown here with its context. The target antigen is unknown. The entry originates in a study of T cell repertoires in cytomegalovirus infection. At the level of the study: Indicated by public TCR beta signatures were CMV infection and matching HLA type. Whole-study results and caveats: Summed frequency of shared TCR beta families picked out CMV carriers who also had the relevant HLA. HLA-C-restricted CMV-specific TCR beta clonotypes were dominant in the ex vivo response.

V gave up 6 bases and J gave up 4 bases, with 12 bases separating them. This CDR3 comprises 14 residues. Per germline, CDR1 LNHDA and CDR2 SQIVND (reference sequence). Via MiXCR, TCRdb re-called the reads, giving one row per CDR3 protein. The sample contains about 740,000 distinct CDR3 sequences, under 40% of which appear only once. The TCR originated in a human donor in good health (CMV status not recorded). Some clones in this sample may be carry-over from other donors' samples. V is TRBV19 and J is TRBJ2-2; either TRBD1 or TRBD2 may fit D (5 bases each). The specimen sequenced was PBMCs. CDR3 region: CASSEGTGTGELFF. The CDR3 DNA sequence: TGTGCCAGTAGCGAGGGGACCGGCACCGGGGAGCTGTTTTTT.